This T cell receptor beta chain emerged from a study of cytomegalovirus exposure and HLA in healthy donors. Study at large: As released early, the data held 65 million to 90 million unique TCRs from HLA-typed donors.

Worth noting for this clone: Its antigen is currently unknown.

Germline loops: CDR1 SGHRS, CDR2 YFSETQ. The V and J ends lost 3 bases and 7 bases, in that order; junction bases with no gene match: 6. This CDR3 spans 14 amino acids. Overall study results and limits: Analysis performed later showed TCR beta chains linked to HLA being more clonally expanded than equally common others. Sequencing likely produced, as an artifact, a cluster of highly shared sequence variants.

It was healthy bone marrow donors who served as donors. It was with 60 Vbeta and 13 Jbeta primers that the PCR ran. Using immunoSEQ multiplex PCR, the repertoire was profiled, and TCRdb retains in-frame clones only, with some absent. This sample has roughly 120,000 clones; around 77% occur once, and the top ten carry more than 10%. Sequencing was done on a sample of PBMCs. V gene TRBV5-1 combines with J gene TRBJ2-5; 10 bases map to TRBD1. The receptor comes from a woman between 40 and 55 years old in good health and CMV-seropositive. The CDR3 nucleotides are TGCGCCAGCAGCTCTGACAGGGGGCGGAGGACCCAGTACTTC. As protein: CASSSDRGRRTQYF.